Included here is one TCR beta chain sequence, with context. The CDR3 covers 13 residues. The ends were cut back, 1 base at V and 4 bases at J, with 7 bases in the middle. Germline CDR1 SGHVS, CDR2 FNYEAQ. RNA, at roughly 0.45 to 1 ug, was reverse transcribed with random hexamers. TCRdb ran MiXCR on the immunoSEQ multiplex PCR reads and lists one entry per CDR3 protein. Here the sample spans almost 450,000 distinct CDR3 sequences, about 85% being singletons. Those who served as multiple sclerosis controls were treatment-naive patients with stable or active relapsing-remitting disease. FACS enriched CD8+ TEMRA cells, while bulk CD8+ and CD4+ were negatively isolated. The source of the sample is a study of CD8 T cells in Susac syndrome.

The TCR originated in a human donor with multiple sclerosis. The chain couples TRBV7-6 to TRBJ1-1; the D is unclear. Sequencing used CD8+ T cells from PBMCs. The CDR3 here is CASSLELSTEAFF. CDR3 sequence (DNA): TGTGCCAGCAGCTTAGAGCTGAGCACTGAAGCTTTCTTT.